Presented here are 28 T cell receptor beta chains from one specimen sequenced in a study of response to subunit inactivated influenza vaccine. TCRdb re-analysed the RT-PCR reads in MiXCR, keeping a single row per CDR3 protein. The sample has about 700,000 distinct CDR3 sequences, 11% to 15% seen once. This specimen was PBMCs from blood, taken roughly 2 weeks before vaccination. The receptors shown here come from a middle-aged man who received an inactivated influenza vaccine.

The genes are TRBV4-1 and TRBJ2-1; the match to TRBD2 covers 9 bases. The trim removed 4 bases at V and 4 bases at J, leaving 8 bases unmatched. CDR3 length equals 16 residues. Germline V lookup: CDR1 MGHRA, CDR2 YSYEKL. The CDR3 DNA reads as TGCGCCAGCAGCCGAGCCCCGGGACTAGCTTACAATGAGCAGTTCTTC. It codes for CASSRAPGLAYNEQFF.

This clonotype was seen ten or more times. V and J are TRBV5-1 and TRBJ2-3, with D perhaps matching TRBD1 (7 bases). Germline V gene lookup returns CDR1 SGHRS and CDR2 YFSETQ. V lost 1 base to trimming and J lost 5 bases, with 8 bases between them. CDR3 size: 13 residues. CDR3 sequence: CASSLQGGDTQYF. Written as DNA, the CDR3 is TGCGCCAGCAGCTTGCAGGGGGGAGATACGCAGTATTTT.

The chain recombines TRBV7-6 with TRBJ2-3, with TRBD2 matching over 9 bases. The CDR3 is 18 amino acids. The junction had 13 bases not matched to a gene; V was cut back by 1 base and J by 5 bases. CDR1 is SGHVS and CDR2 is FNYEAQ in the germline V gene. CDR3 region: CASSLGPPTSGEGDTQYF. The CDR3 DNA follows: TGTGCCAGCAGCTTAGGACCGCCGACTAGCGGAGAGGGAGATACGCAGTATTTT.

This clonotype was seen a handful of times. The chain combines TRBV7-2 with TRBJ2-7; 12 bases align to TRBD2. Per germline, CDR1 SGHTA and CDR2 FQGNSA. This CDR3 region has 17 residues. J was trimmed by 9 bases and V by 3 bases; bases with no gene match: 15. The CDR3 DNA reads TGTGCCAGCAGCTTCGACAGCGGACTAGCGGGGACCGTCCGGCAGTACTTC. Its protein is CASSFDSGLAGTVRQYF. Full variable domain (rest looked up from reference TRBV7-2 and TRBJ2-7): GAGVSQSPSNKVTEKGKDVELRCDPISGHTALYWYRQSLGQGLEFLIYFQGNSAPDKSGLPSDRFSAERTGGSVSTLTIQRTQQEDSAVYLCASSFDSGLAGTVRQYFGPGTRLTVT.

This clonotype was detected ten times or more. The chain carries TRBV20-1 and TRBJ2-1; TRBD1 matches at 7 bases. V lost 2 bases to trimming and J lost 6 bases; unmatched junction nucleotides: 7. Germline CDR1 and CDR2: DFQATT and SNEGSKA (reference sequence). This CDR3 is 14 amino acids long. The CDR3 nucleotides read TGCAGTGCTAGACCAGGACAGGTGGTCAATGAGCAGTTCTTC. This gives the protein CSARPGQVVNEQFF.

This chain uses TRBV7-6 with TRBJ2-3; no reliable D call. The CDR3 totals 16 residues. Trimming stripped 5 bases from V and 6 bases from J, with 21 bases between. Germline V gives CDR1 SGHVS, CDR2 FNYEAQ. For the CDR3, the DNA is TGTGCCAGCAGCCTCAGACCGACTGGTAGCAGGGATACGCAGTATTTT. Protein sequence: CASSLRPTGSRDTQYF.

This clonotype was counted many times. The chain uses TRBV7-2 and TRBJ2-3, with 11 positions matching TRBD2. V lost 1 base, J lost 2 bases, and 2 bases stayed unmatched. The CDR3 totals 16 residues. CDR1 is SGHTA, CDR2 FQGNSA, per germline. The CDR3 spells CASSLGLAGYTDTQYF. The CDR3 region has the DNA TGTGCCAGCAGCTTAGGACTAGCGGGATACACAGATACGCAGTATTTT.

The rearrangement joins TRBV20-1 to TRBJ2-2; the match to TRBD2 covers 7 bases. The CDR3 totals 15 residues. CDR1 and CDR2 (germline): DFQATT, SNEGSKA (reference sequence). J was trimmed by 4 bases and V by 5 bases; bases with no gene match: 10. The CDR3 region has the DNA TGCAGTGCTCAACCCCAATTAGCGGGCACCGGGGAGCTGTTTTTT. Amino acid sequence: CSAQPQLAGTGELFF.

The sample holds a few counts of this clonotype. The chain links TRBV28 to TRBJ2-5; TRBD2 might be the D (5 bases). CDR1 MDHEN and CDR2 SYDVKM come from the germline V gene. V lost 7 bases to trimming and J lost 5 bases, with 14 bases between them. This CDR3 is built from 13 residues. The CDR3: CASNGLRGETQYF. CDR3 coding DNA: TGTGCCAGCAACGGACTCCGTGGGGAGACCCAGTACTTC.

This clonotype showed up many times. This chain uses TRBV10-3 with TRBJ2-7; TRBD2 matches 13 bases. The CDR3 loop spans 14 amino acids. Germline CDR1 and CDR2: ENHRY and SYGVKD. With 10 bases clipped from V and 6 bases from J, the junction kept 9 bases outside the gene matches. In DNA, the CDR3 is TGTGCCACTCGGACTAGCGGGAGAGTCAGCGAGCAGTACTTC. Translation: CATRTSGRVSEQYF.

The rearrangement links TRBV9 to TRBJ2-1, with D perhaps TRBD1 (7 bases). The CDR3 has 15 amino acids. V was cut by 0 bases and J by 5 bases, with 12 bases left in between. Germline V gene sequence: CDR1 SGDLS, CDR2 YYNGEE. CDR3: CASSVDAGGNNEQFF. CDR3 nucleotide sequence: TGTGCCAGCAGCGTAGACGCAGGGGGGAACAATGAGCAGTTCTTC.

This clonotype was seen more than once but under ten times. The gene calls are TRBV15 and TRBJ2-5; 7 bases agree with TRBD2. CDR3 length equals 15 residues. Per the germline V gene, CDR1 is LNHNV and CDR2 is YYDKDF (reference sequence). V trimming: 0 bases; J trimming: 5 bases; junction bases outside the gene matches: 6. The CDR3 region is CATSRDGRDLETQYF. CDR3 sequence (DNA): TGTGCCACCAGCAGAGATGGGAGGGACCTCGAGACCCAGTACTTC.

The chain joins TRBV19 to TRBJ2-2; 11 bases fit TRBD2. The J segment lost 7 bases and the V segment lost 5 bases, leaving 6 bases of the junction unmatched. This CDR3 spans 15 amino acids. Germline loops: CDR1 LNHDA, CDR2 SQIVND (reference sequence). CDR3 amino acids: CASSLSGRAVGELFF. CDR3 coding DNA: TGTGCCAGTAGTCTTAGCGGGAGGGCCGTCGGGGAGCTGTTTTTT.

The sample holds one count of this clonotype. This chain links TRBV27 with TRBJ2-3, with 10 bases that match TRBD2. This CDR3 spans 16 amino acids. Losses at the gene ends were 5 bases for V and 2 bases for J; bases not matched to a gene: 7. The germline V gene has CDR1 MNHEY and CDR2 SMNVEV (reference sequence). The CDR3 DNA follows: TGTGCCAGCAGTGACGGGACTAGCGTCTCCACAGATACGCAGTATTTT. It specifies CASSDGTSVSTDTQYF.

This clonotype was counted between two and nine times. The DNA for the CDR3 is TGTGCCAGCAGTCTGATAGCGGGGTCTAATGAGCAGTTCTTC. Translated, it gives CASSLIAGSNEQFF. The genes are TRBV6-1 and TRBJ2-1; TRBD2 agrees at 8 bases. The CDR3 contains 14 residues. With V trimmed by 5 bases and J by 7 bases, 7 bases remained unmatched. Germline lookup yields CDR1 MNHNS and CDR2 SASEGT.

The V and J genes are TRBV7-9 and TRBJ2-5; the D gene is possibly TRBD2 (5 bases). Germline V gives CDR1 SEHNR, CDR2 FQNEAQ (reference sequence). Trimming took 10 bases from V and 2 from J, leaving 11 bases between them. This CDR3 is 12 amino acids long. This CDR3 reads CATNREQETQYF. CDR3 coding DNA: TGTGCCACAAACCGGGAACAAGAGACCCAGTACTTC.

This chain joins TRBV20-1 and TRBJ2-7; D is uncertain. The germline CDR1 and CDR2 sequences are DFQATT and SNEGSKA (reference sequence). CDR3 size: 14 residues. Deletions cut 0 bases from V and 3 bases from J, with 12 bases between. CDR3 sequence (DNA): TGCAGTGCTAGAGATCTGAGCACCGTCTACGAGCAGTACTTC. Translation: CSARDLSTVYEQYF.

CDR3 DNA: TGTGCCAGCAGGCGCCCAGGCGGTAGCAATCAGCCCCAGCATTTT. Translation gives CASRRPGGSNQPQHF. The chain carries TRBV6-2 or TRBV6-3 and TRBJ1-5; D remains unclear. Germline values: CDR1 MNHEY, CDR2 SVGEGT. The CDR3 spans 15 residues. Trimming took off 6 bases at V and 0 bases at J, with 12 bases between the two ends.

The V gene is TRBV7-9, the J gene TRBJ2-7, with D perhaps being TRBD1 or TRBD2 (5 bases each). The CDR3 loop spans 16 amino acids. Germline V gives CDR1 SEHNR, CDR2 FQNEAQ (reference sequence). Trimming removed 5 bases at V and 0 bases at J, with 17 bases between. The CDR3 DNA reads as TGTGCCAGCAGCCGGACCGGGACCTGGAGCTCCTACGAGCAGTACTTC. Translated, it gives CASSRTGTWSSYEQYF.

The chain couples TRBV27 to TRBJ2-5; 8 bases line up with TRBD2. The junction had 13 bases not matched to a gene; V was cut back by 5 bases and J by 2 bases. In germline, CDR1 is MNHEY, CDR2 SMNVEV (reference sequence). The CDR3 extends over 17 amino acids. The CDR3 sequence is CASSRIWAGGPQETQYF. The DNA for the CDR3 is TGTGCCAGCAGTCGGATTTGGGCGGGAGGACCACAAGAGACCCAGTACTTC.

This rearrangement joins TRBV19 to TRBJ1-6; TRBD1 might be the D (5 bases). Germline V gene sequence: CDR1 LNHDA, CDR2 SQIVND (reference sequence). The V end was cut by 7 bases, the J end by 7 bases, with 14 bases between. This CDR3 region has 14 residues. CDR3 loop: CASNPGRVNSPLHF. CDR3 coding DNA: TGTGCCAGTAATCCGGGACGGGTAAATTCACCCCTCCACTTT.

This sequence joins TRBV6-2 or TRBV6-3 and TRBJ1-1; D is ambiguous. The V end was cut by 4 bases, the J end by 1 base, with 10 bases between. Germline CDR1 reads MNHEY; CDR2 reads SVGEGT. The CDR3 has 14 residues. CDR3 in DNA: TGTGCCAGCAGTTCTTCTCGACGGAACACTGAAGCTTTCTTT. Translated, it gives CASSSSRRNTEAFF.

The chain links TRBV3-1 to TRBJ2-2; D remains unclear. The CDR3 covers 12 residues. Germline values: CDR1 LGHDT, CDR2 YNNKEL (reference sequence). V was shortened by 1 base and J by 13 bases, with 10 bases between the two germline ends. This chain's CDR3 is CASSQALSGLFF. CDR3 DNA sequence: TGTGCCAGCAGCCAAGCTTTATCGGGGCTGTTTTTT.

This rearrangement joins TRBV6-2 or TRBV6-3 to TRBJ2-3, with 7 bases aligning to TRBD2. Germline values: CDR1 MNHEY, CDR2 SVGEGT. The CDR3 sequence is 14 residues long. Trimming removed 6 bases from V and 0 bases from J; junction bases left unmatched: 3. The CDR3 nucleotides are TGTGCCAGCAGAGGTAGCGGGAGCACAGATACGCAGTATTTT. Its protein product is CASRGSGSTDTQYF.

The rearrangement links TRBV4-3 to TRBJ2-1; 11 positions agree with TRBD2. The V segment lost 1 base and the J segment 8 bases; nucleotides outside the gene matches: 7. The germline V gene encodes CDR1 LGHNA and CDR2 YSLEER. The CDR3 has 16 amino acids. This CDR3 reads CASSQGPSGRSHEQFF. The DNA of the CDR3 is TGCGCCAGCAGCCAAGGGCCTAGCGGGAGGAGTCATGAGCAGTTCTTC.

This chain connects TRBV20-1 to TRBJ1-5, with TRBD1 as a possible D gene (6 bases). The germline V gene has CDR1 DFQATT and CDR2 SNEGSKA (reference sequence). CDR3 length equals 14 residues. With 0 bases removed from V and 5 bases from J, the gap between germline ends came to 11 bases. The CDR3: CSARDPGGHQPQHF. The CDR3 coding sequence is TGCAGTGCTAGAGATCCCGGGGGCCATCAGCCCCAGCATTTT.

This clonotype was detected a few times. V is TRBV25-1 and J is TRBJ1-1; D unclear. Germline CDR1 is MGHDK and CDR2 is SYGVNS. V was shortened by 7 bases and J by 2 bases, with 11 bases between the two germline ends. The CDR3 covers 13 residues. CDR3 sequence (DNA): TGTGCCAGCAAGGACGTAGGCAACACTGAAGCTTTCTTT. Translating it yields CASKDVGNTEAFF.

DNA of the CDR3: TGTGCCAGCAGACTCGGACAGGGGACAGATACGCAGTATTTT. This translates into CASRLGQGTDTQYF. This chain links TRBV12-3 or TRBV12-4 with TRBJ2-3, with 9 bases aligning to TRBD1. This CDR3 comprises 14 residues. V lost 6 bases and J lost 3; bases outside the gene matches: 4.